One and the same sample provided the 32 T cell receptor beta chains below, sequenced in a study of control samples from healthy donors and cancer patients. Assay: immunoSEQ multiplex PCR; the TCRdb copy retains only in-frame clones and omits some. The table lists some 13,000 clones, 75% to 85% of them singletons. The sample consisted of formalin-fixed, paraffin-embedded tissue. The source of these receptors is a male donor with melanoma.

The chain couples TRBV7-9 to TRBJ1-2; 7 bases agree with TRBD1. The CDR3 contains 16 residues. V trimming: 5 bases; J trimming: 1 base; junction bases outside the gene matches: 10. Germline loops: CDR1 SEHNR, CDR2 FQNEAQ (reference sequence). For the CDR3, the DNA is TGTGCCAGCAGCCCCAAGACAGGGCTCCTTAACTATGGCTACACCTTC. Translation gives CASSPKTGLLNYGYTF.

V gene TRBV7-9 combines with J gene TRBJ2-7; TRBD1 is a possible D gene (6 bases). Germline V gene sequence: CDR1 SEHNR, CDR2 FQNEAQ (reference sequence). The CDR3 spans 14 residues. V was clipped by 5 bases and J by 0 bases, with 11 bases between them. The CDR3 region has the DNA TGTGCCAGCAGCCCGAGAGGGGGCTCCTACGAGCAGTACTTC. Its translation: CASSPRGGSYEQYF. The full variable domain, with the rest looked up from reference TRBV7-9 and TRBJ2-7, is DTGVSQNPRHKITKRGQNVTFRCDPISEHNRLYWYRQTLGQGPEFLTYFQNEAQLEKSRLLSDRFSAERPKGSFSTLEIQRTEQGDSAMYLCASSPRGGSYEQYFGPGTRLTVT.

The chain uses TRBV4-3 and TRBJ1-2, with D possibly matching TRBD1 (6 bases). The germline gives CDR1 LGHNA, CDR2 YSLEER. Trimming left V 4 bases short and J 4 bases short, with 19 bases between. CDR3 length: 16 residues. The CDR3 here is CASSPYRGESIYGYTF. In DNA, the CDR3 is TGCGCCAGCAGCCCCTATAGGGGGGAGTCGATCTATGGCTACACCTTC.

The rearrangement uses TRBV12-5 and TRBJ1-1; 7 bases are a match to TRBD1. CDR3 length equals 15 residues. With 3 bases clipped from V and 4 bases from J, the junction kept 8 bases outside the gene matches. Looked up from germline, CDR1 is LGHNT and CDR2 is FRNRAP. For the CDR3, the DNA is TGTGCTAGTGGTTTAGGGGGCGTAAGAGGCACTGAAGCTTTCTTT. Its translation: CASGLGGVRGTEAFF.

The rearrangement links TRBV7-2 to TRBJ1-1; no clear D gene. The CDR3 covers 13 residues. Deletions cut 1 base from V and 3 bases from J, with 6 bases between. The germline gives CDR1 SGHTA, CDR2 FQGNSA. CDR3 amino acids: CASSLEVYTEAFF. CDR3 nucleotide sequence: TGTGCCAGCAGCTTAGAGGTGTACACTGAAGCTTTCTTT.

V and J are TRBV5-1 and TRBJ1-1, with D unclear. This CDR3 contains 14 residues. V lost 4 bases and J lost 4, with 14 bases in between. Germline-derived CDR1 and CDR2 are SGHRS and YFSETQ. The CDR3 loop is CASSMGGVGTEAFF. In nucleotides, the CDR3 is TGCGCCAGCAGCATGGGCGGGGTGGGCACTGAAGCTTTCTTT. The variable domain in full, with the rest retrieved from reference TRBV5-1 and TRBJ1-1, is KAGVTQTPRYLIKTRGQQVTLSCSPISGHRSVSWYQQTPGQGLQFLFEYFSETQRNKGNFPGRFSGRQFSNSRSEMNVSTLELGDSALYLCASSMGGVGTEAFFGQGTRLTVV.

The genes are TRBV9 and TRBJ2-1, with TRBD2 matching 7 bases. The V gene end was trimmed by 0 bases and the J gene end by 6 bases; junction bases not matched to a gene: 12. CDR3 size: 17 residues. From germline, CDR1 is SGDLS and CDR2 YYNGEE. The CDR3 DNA follows: TGTGCCAGCAGCGTAGCGAGACTAGCTGCCAGCCTCAATGAGCAGTTCTTC. Its translation is CASSVARLAASLNEQFF.

The J gene is TRBJ2-2, the V gene TRBV4-2; possible D gene TRBD1, 5 bases. The CDR3 is 14 residues long. The V gene's germline CDR1 is LGHNA and CDR2 YNFKEQ. V dropped 4 bases and J dropped 1 base, with 7 bases sitting between them. CDR3 protein: CASSPTVNTGELFF. CDR3 DNA: TGTGCCAGCAGCCCGACAGTGAACACCGGGGAGCTGTTTTTT.

The CDR3: CASSQEGLAGGHSSYNEQFF. CDR3 coding DNA: TGCGCCAGCAGCCAAGAGGGACTAGCGGGGGGCCATAGCTCCTACAATGAGCAGTTCTTC. This chain connects TRBV4-3 to TRBJ2-1, with TRBD2 matching 15 bases. CDR1 and CDR2 (germline): LGHNA, YSLEER. There are 20 residues in the CDR3. V was clipped by 0 bases and J by 0 bases; unmatched bases: 6.

The CDR3 bases are TGCGCCAGCAGTCAATCGCCCCTCTCTGGAAACACCATATATTTT. Its protein is CASSQSPLSGNTIYF. The chain uses TRBV23-1 and TRBJ1-3; D is ambiguous. TRBV23-1 is placed among ORFs of uncertain function. Trimming took off 0 bases at V and 0 bases at J, with 6 bases between the two ends. This CDR3 spans 15 amino acids.

V is TRBV5-8 and J is TRBJ2-7; possibly TRBD1 for D (6 bases). CDR1 SGHTS and CDR2 YDEGEE come from the germline V gene. The CDR3 has 14 amino acids. V shed 0 bases and J shed 3 bases, with 10 bases lying between them. CDR3 DNA sequence: TGTGCCAGCAGCTTGGTGGGGGCCTACTACGAGCAGTACTTC. This translates into CASSLVGAYYEQYF.

The chain carries TRBV29-1 and TRBJ1-2; 7 bases map to TRBD1. The trim removed 7 bases at V and 3 bases at J, leaving 11 bases unmatched. Per the germline V gene, CDR1 is SQVTM and CDR2 is ANQGSEA. The CDR3 length is 14 residues. The CDR3 DNA reads as TGCAGCGCTCGGGACAGCCGTTTCGACTATGGCTACACCTTC. This gives the protein CSARDSRFDYGYTF. Looking up the rest from reference TRBV29-1 and TRBJ1-2 gives the full variable domain: SAVISQKPSRDICQRGTSLTIQCQVDSQVTMMFWYRQQPGQSLTLIATANQGSEATYESGFVIDKFPISRPNLTFSTLTVSNMSPEDSSIYLCSARDSRFDYGYTFGSGTRLTVV.

The J gene is TRBJ2-7, the V gene TRBV7-9; D is unclear. The CDR3 is 13 residues long. V was cut by 5 bases and J by 1 base, with 9 bases left in between. Per the germline V gene, CDR1 is SEHNR and CDR2 is FQNEAQ (reference sequence). The CDR3 DNA is TGTGCCAGCAGCCCAACAGTTTCCTACGAGCAGTACTTC. The encoded protein is CASSPTVSYEQYF.

The gene calls are TRBV11-3 and TRBJ2-2; the D is unclear. The CDR3 covers 12 residues. V lost 9 bases to trimming and J lost 4 bases, with 9 bases between them. From germline, CDR1 is SGHNT and CDR2 YENEEA. The DNA of the CDR3 is TGTGCCAGTGGGGTCGGCACCGGGGAGCTGTTTTTT. It specifies CASGVGTGELFF.

This clone was seen only once. V is TRBV7-2 and J is TRBJ1-1; D not resolved. Per the germline V gene, CDR1 is SGHTA and CDR2 is FQGNSA. V was cut by 6 bases and J by 7 bases, with 18 bases left in between. The CDR3 covers 14 residues. The DNA of the CDR3 is TGTGCCAGCAGTTCCGCCGTCGGCCGGATTGAAGCTTTCTTT. Translated, it gives CASSSAVGRIEAFF.

The V and J genes are TRBV3-1 (or the pseudogene TRBV3-2) and TRBJ2-1; D is perhaps TRBD2 (5 bases). V lost 4 bases to trimming and J lost 0 bases, with 13 bases between them. The CDR3 runs 16 residues. Germline V gene sequence: CDR1 LGHDT, CDR2 YNNKEL (reference sequence). CDR3 DNA: TGTGCCAGCAGCCCCTCGGGATTCGCCTCCTACAATGAGCAGTTCTTC. Amino acids: CASSPSGFASYNEQFF.

Notes on this clone: One end of the junction varies from germline; a read error may be responsible. The chain carries TRBV5-1 and TRBJ2-7; TRBD2 is a possible D gene (6 bases). The CDR3 has 15 amino acids. Germline CDR1 reads SGHRS; CDR2 reads YFSETQ. The CDR3 is CASSLEGTGSYEQYF. The CDR3 nucleotides read TGCGCCAGTAGCTTGGAGGGGACCGGGTCCTACGAGCAGTACTTC.

As regards this clone: Other DNA sequences of this sample code for an identical CDR3. The chain couples TRBV19 to TRBJ2-3; 11 nucleotides agree with TRBD2. Germline-derived CDR1 and CDR2 are LNHDA and SQIVND (reference sequence). With V trimmed by 8 bases and J by 3 bases, 4 bases remained unmatched. The CDR3 has 14 amino acids. The CDR3: CASAASGGTDTQYF. Here the CDR3 DNA reads TGTGCCAGTGCCGCTAGCGGGGGGACAGATACGCAGTATTTT.

The V call is TRBV3-1 (or the pseudogene TRBV3-2), the J call TRBJ2-3, with D perhaps matching TRBD2 (5 bases). The CDR3 contains 17 residues. The germline CDR1 and CDR2 sequences are LGHDT and YNNKEL (reference sequence). V was pared by 0 bases and J by 5 bases, with 18 bases between. CDR3 protein: CASSQDGLRDDIDTQYF. In DNA, the CDR3 is TGTGCCAGCAGCCAAGATGGGCTACGGGATGACATAGATACGCAGTATTTT.

CDR3 in DNA: TGTGCCACCAGTGATGACAGAAACACTGAAGCTTTCTTT. This gives the protein CATSDDRNTEAFF. V is TRBV24-1 and J is TRBJ1-1; a possible D gene is TRBD1 (5 bases). The CDR3 covers 13 residues. Germline CDR1 and CDR2: KGHDR and SFDVKD. Trimming shortened V by 3 bases and J by 2 bases, and 6 bases separated the two germline ends.

This clone turned up a few times. V usage is TRBV7-3 and J usage is TRBJ2-5; no clear D. The V gene's germline CDR1 is SGHTA and CDR2 FQGTGA. Trimming took off 1 base at V and 4 bases at J, with 7 bases between the two ends. The CDR3 spans 13 residues. Here the CDR3 reads CASSLMARETQYF. In DNA, the CDR3 is TGTGCCAGCAGCTTAATGGCTCGAGAGACCCAGTACTTC.

This clone was counted only a few times. This sequence joins TRBV5-1 and TRBJ2-5; maybe TRBD2 (5 bases). CDR1 is SGHRS and CDR2 is YFSETQ in the germline V gene. Trimming pared 3 bases from V and 4 bases from J, leaving 10 bases between. The CDR3 consists of 13 residues. The CDR3 sequence: CASSSGVVETQYF. CDR3 DNA sequence: TGCGCCAGCAGCTCCGGGGTAGTAGAGACCCAGTACTTC.

The chain recombines TRBV5-1 with TRBJ2-2; TRBD2 might be the D (5 bases). Germline values: CDR1 SGHRS, CDR2 YFSETQ. The CDR3 spans 15 residues. The V end was cut by 4 bases, the J end by 2 bases, with 12 bases between. CDR3 residues: CASSARTANTGELFF. Here the CDR3 DNA reads TGCGCCAGCAGCGCTCGGACTGCCAACACCGGGGAGCTGTTTTTT. The full variable domain, with the rest looked up from reference TRBV5-1 and TRBJ2-2, is KAGVTQTPRYLIKTRGQQVTLSCSPISGHRSVSWYQQTPGQGLQFLFEYFSETQRNKGNFPGRFSGRQFSNSRSEMNVSTLELGDSALYLCASSARTANTGELFFGEGSRLTVL.

The chain carries TRBV4-1 and TRBJ2-7; D may be TRBD1 (6 bases). CDR1 and CDR2 (germline): MGHRA, YSYEKL. CDR3 length: 13 residues. Trimming removed 4 bases from V and 5 bases from J, with 12 bases in between. The CDR3 loop is CASSLFDRNEQYF. CDR3 bases: TGCGCCAGCAGCCTATTCGACAGGAACGAGCAGTACTTC.

The J gene is TRBJ1-2, the V gene TRBV7-2; 7 bases align to TRBD1. After removal of 7 bases from V and 4 bases from J, the junction contained 9 bases not matched to a gene. The CDR3 has 14 amino acids. CDR1 and CDR2 (germline): SGHTA, FQGNSA. The CDR3 spells CASKNRDSSYGYTF. The CDR3, as DNA: TGTGCCAGCAAAAACAGGGACAGTAGCTATGGCTACACCTTC.

This rearrangement joins TRBV6-5 to TRBJ1-4; 8 bases map to TRBD1. The length of the CDR3 is 14 residues. Looked up from germline, CDR1 is MNHEY and CDR2 is SVGAGI. J lost 4 bases, V lost 5 bases, and 3 bases had no gene match. The CDR3: CASSRTGNNEKLFF. The CDR3 DNA is TGTGCCAGCAGTAGGACAGGGAATAATGAAAAACTGTTTTTT.

The chain carries TRBV3-1 (or the pseudogene TRBV3-2) and TRBJ2-5, with 7 bases that match TRBD2. This CDR3 has 13 residues. In germline, CDR1 is LGHDT, CDR2 YNNKEL (reference sequence). After removal of 4 bases from V and 7 bases from J, the junction contained 6 bases not matched to a gene. In DNA, the CDR3 is TGTGCCAGCAGCCTCGGACTAGAAGGGACCCAGTACTTC. This gives the protein CASSLGLEGTQYF.

The J gene is TRBJ2-1, the V gene TRBV19; D not certain. From germline, CDR1 is LNHDA and CDR2 SQIVND (reference sequence). CDR3 size: 13 residues. V lost 4 bases, J lost 4 bases, and 8 bases lay in between. The CDR3 sequence: CASSRSRYNEQFF. The DNA of the CDR3 is TGTGCCAGTAGTAGGTCCAGGTACAATGAGCAGTTCTTC. Based on the CDR3 plus reference TRBV19 and TRBJ2-1, the full variable domain is DGGITQSPKYLFRKEGQNVTLSCEQNLNHDAMYWYRQDPGQGLRLIYYSQIVNDFQKGDIAEGYSVSREKKESFPLTVTSAQKNPTAFYLCASSRSRYNEQFFGPGTRLTVL.

The sample holds a few counts of this clone. The chain employs TRBV9 and TRBJ2-4; D is tentatively TRBD1 or TRBD2 (6 bases each). The V end was cut by 4 bases, the J end by 0 bases, with 14 bases between. The CDR3 is made up of 16 amino acids. Germline-derived CDR1 and CDR2 are SGDLS and YYNGEE. This CDR3 reads CASSPTGGLAKNIQYF. DNA for the CDR3: TGTGCCAGCAGCCCGACCGGGGGCCTAGCCAAAAACATTCAGTACTTC.

The V call is TRBV19, the J call TRBJ1-3; 9 bases match TRBD1. Looked up from germline, CDR1 is LNHDA and CDR2 is SQIVND (reference sequence). CDR3 length equals 17 residues. Unmatched junction bases numbered 8, after V lost 2 bases and J lost 3 bases. This chain's CDR3 is CASSIRPTGGLGNTIYF. CDR3 nucleotides: TGTGCCAGTAGTATACGGCCAACAGGGGGCCTTGGAAACACCATATATTTT.

This clone has just a few counts. This chain uses TRBV4-2 with TRBJ1-3; D is undetermined. Trimming cost V 1 base and J 0 bases, with 10 bases left between them. The germline V gene encodes CDR1 LGHNA and CDR2 YNFKEQ. This CDR3 contains 16 residues. The CDR3 loop reads CASSQVGQSSGNTIYF. The CDR3 coding sequence is TGTGCCAGCAGCCAAGTTGGCCAGAGCTCTGGAAACACCATATATTTT.

V gene TRBV20-1 combines with J gene TRBJ1-1; D gene uncertain. V dropped 3 bases and J dropped 1 base, with 3 bases sitting between them. The CDR3 length is 11 residues. Germline CDR1 reads DFQATT; CDR2 reads SNEGSKA (reference sequence). The CDR3 here is CSARGNTEAFF. The DNA for the CDR3 is TGCAGTGCTAGGGGGAACACTGAAGCTTTCTTT.